These T cell receptor beta chains were read from a single sample in a study of T cell responses to AZD1222 COVID-19 vaccine. Using immunoSEQ multiplex PCR, the repertoire was profiled, and TCRdb retains in-frame clones only, with some absent. The sample carries under 110,000 clones, roughly 84% recorded once. Source: peripheral blood, taken on day 0 of AZD1222 vaccination. These receptors originate from an adult in good health. Each CDR3 is given with its conserved first and last residue. D genes are given only for firm matches. Expanded clones get a size class; other rows say once, few or many, or leave the size out.

d_gene	v_gene	abundance	j_gene	len	CDR3nt	CDR3aa
.	TRBV29-1	.	TRBJ1-1	12	TGCAGCGTTCTATCAGGGAACACTGAAGCTTTCTTT	CSVLSGNTEAFF
TRBD1	TRBV28	few	TRBJ1-2	13	TGTGCCAGCAGTACAGGGGGTTTAGATGGCTACACCTTC	CASSTGGLDGYTF
TRBD2	TRBV28	.	TRBJ2-7	16	TGTGCCAGCACTCCCCCTGGGAGGGATTACTCCTACGAGCAGTACTTC	CASTPPGRDYSYEQYF
TRBD1	TRBV3-1/TRBV3-2	once	TRBJ1-2	13	TGTGCCAGCAGCCAAGCAGGGGGTTATGGCTACACCTTC	CASSQAGGYGYTF
.	TRBV2	.	TRBJ2-3	15	TGTGCCAGCAGTGAAGGGTTTTTGAGTACAGATACGCAGTATTTT	CASSEGFLSTDTQYF
.	TRBV5-4	.	TRBJ2-5	15	TGTGCCAGCAGCTCGCTGGAGGACTACCAAGAGACCCAGTACTTC	CASSSLEDYQETQYF
TRBD2	TRBV30	.	TRBJ2-5	15	TGTGCCTGGACTAGCGGGAGTGGCGGCGGTAGGACCCAGTACTTC	CAWTSGSGGGRTQYF
.	TRBV28	once	TRBJ1-5	13	TGTGCCAGCAACACACGGGGGAATCAGCCCCAGCATTTT	CASNTRGNQPQHF
.	TRBV19	.	TRBJ1-4	13	TGTGCCAGTAGAGGGGATGCTAATGAAAAACTGTTTTTT	CASRGDANEKLFF
.	TRBV27	.	TRBJ2-1	15	TGTGCCAGCAGTTCTGCTTTAGGGGGATACAATGAGCAGTTCTTC	CASSSALGGYNEQFF
.	TRBV19	few	TRBJ2-2	15	TGTGCCAGTAGCCTCGGGACACTCCCCACCGGGGAGCTGTTTTTT	CASSLGTLPTGELFF
.	TRBV3-1/TRBV3-2	.	TRBJ1-6	17	TGTGCCAGCAGCCTCGGCCGGGACCGATCACGGGATTCACCCCTCCACTTT	CASSLGRDRSRDSPLHF
.	TRBV29-1	.	TRBJ2-2	13	TGCAGCGTGTCACAGATAAACACCGGGGAGCTGTTTTTT	CSVSQINTGELFF
.	TRBV7-9	.	TRBJ2-1	16	TGTGCCAGCAGCCGTATAACCGGGACTGACTACAATGAGCAGTTCTTC	CASSRITGTDYNEQFF
.	TRBV27	.	TRBJ1-5	13	TGTGCCAGCAGTATACATAACAATCAGCCCCAGCATTTT	CASSIHNNQPQHF
TRBD1	TRBV4-1	once	TRBJ1-2	15	TGCGCCAGCAGCCAAGTTACAGGGGCCACCTATGGCTACACCTTC	CASSQVTGATYGYTF
.	TRBV6-1	.	TRBJ2-7	13	TGTGCCAGCAGTGAACGCCCGGCGCGCGAGCAGTACTTC	CASSERPAREQYF
TRBD1	TRBV6-5	.	TRBJ2-5	13	TGTGCCAGCAAAGTCGGACAGGGGGAGACCCAGTACTTC	CASKVGQGETQYF
.	TRBV12-2	.	TRBJ1-5	15	TGTGCAAGTCGCTTAGTCGACAGGGTGAATCAGCCCCAGCATTTT	CASRLVDRVNQPQHF
TRBD2	TRBV5-4	.	TRBJ2-3	15	TGTGCCAGCAGTTCCGGACTAGCGGGGCAGGGTACGCAGTATTTT	CASSSGLAGQGTQYF
TRBD2	TRBV28	few	TRBJ2-2	20	TGTGCCAGCAGCCAGACTAGCGGTTCGTGGCGGGGAGTCGGCACCGGGGAGCTGTTTTTT	CASSQTSGSWRGVGTGELFF
TRBD1	TRBV11-2	.	TRBJ2-7	15	TGTGCCAGCAGCTACTCAGAGGGGGCTACCTACGAGCAGTACTTC	CASSYSEGATYEQYF
.	TRBV7-8	.	TRBJ1-2	15	TGTGCCAGCAGCTCCAACCTACAGAGAAACTATGGCTACACCTTC	CASSSNLQRNYGYTF
.	TRBV27	.	TRBJ2-7	14	TGTGCCAGCAGCTCCCCTCCGGAGATCTACGAGCAGTACTTC	CASSSPPEIYEQYF
.	TRBV19	.	TRBJ2-6	14	TGTGCCAGCAGTATGGGTTCTGGGGCCAACGTCCTGACTTTC	CASSMGSGANVLTF
TRBD1	TRBV11-3	.	TRBJ1-1	15	TGTGCCAGCAGCGAGGGGGCCGCCCAAGGAACTGAAGCTTTCTTT	CASSEGAAQGTEAFF
.	TRBV7-3	.	TRBJ1-6	15	TGTGCCAGCAGCTTAGTTGACAGTTCTAATTCACCCCTCCACTTT	CASSLVDSSNSPLHF
.	TRBV6-5	.	TRBJ1-2	13	TGTGCCAGCAGTTTAGGACCGGTCTATGGCTACACCTTC	CASSLGPVYGYTF
TRBD1	TRBV3-1/TRBV3-2	.	TRBJ1-3	16	TGTGCCAGCAGCTCGTGGGACAGGGGATCGGGAAACACCATATATTTT	CASSSWDRGSGNTIYF
TRBD2	TRBV24-1	once	TRBJ2-3	18	TGTGCCACCAGTGACACGACTCTCAGCGGGAGTTGGACAGATACGCAGTATTTT	CATSDTTLSGSWTDTQYF
TRBD2	TRBV25-1	once	TRBJ2-3	17	TGTGCCAGCAGTGACGGGACTAGCGGGAGTAGGACAGATACGCAGTATTTT	CASSDGTSGSRTDTQYF
.	TRBV4-1	.	TRBJ1-1	13	TGCGCCAGCAGCCAAGTAGGGGGCACTGAAGCTTTCTTT	CASSQVGGTEAFF
.	TRBV19	.	TRBJ1-1	12	TGTGCCAGTGGGGGGCGGAACACTGAAGCTTTCTTT	CASGGRNTEAFF
.	TRBV12-3/TRBV12-4	.	TRBJ1-1	13	TGTGCCAGCAGCGGACGGGGGAACACTGAAGCTTTCTTT	CASSGRGNTEAFF
.	TRBV23-1	.	TRBJ2-1	17	TGCGCCAGCAGTCCCCATCAATCACAAAAGACCCCGAATGAGCAGTTCTTC	CASSPHQSQKTPNEQFF
TRBD1	TRBV30	.	TRBJ2-2	15	TGTGCCTGGAGTCCGGGACAGAAGTATTTCGGGGAGCTGTTTTTT	CAWSPGQKYFGELFF
TRBD1	TRBV27	once	TRBJ2-7	14	TGTGCCAGCAGTTTTGCCGGCAGGGGGCTCGAGCAGTACTTC	CASSFAGRGLEQYF
.	TRBV27	.	TRBJ1-5	15	TGTGCCAGCAGTTTAAGGGCAGGGTCAGGGCAGCCCCAGCATTTT	CASSLRAGSGQPQHF
TRBD2	TRBV3-1/TRBV3-2	.	TRBJ2-1	15	TGTGCCAGCAGCCTGGGACTAGCGTTCTACAATGAGCAGTTCTTC	CASSLGLAFYNEQFF
.	TRBV2	.	TRBJ2-7	15	TGTGCCAGCAGTGAAGATGGACGGACGATCTACGAGCAGTACTTC	CASSEDGRTIYEQYF
.	TRBV5-1	.	TRBJ1-1	15	TGCGCCAGCAGCACGGGGACCTACATGAACACTGAAGCTTTCTTT	CASSTGTYMNTEAFF
TRBD2	TRBV15	.	TRBJ2-7	14	TGTGCCACCAGCTTTAGCGGGAGCTCCTACGAGCAGTACTTC	CATSFSGSSYEQYF
.	TRBV19	once	TRBJ1-5	15	TGTGCCAGTAGTATCGGTGGAGCGTCCAATCAGCCCCAGCATTTT	CASSIGGASNQPQHF
TRBD1	TRBV5-1	.	TRBJ1-1	14	TGCGCCAGCACCGAACAGGGGGCGAACACTGAAGCTTTCTTT	CASTEQGANTEAFF
.	TRBV30	.	TRBJ1-1	14	TGTGCCTGGATGATTCGGGCCGTGTACACTGAAGCTTTCTTT	CAWMIRAVYTEAFF
.	TRBV7-8	.	TRBJ1-2	13	TGTGCCAGCAGCTTAAATGATAACTATGGCTACACCTTC	CASSLNDNYGYTF
.	TRBV25-1	.	TRBJ1-2	12	TGTGCCAGCAGCAGGACAGTCGGAGGCTACACCTTC	CASSRTVGGYTF
.	TRBV2	.	TRBJ1-5	13	TGTGCCAGCAGTGAATACAGGGACCAGCCCCAGCATTTT	CASSEYRDQPQHF
TRBD1	TRBV7-2	.	TRBJ1-1	12	TGTGCCAGCAGCTTACCGGGACAGATAGCTTTCTTT	CASSLPGQIAFF
.	TRBV7-9	.	TRBJ2-1	15	TGTGCCAGCAGCTTAGCAGTCAGGGCCTACAATGAGCAGTTCTTC	CASSLAVRAYNEQFF
.	TRBV19	.	TRBJ2-1	16	TGTGCCAGTACCCTTAAGGCAAGGTTCTCCTACAATGAGCAGTTCTTC	CASTLKARFSYNEQFF
.	TRBV6-5	.	TRBJ2-7	12	TGTGCCACCGCGAGACGGACCTACGAGCAGTACTTC	CATARRTYEQYF
.	TRBV11-3	.	TRBJ2-7	13	TGTGCCAGCAGCTTAGATGAGGACCGGGCGCAGTACTTC	CASSLDEDRAQYF
.	TRBV5-1	.	TRBJ1-5	15	TGCGCCAGCAGCTTGTTCCCGAATAGCAATCAGCCCCAGCATTTT	CASSLFPNSNQPQHF
.	TRBV27	.	TRBJ2-3	17	TGTGCCAGCAGTTTTGTGGGGGTTAGCGGACGCACAGATACGCAGTATTTT	CASSFVGVSGRTDTQYF
TRBD2	TRBV27	.	TRBJ2-5	18	TGTGCCAGCAGCCGGACAACTGGAGGGACTAGCCCGCAAGAGACCCAGTACTTC	CASSRTTGGTSPQETQYF
.	TRBV6-2/TRBV6-3	.	TRBJ2-3	14	TGTGCCAGCAGTTTAGCAGGGGCCCGGGATACGCAGTATTTT	CASSLAGARDTQYF
TRBD1	TRBV24-1	.	TRBJ1-2	15	TGTGCCACCAGTGACCCCGGACAGGGGATTGATGGCTACACCTTC	CATSDPGQGIDGYTF
.	TRBV5-1	once	TRBJ1-4	15	TGCGCCAGCAGCTTGGCCCAGGGCGGCGGTGAAAAACTGTTTTTT	CASSLAQGGGEKLFF